The 25 T cell receptor beta chains given below trace back to one sample, sequenced in a study of T cell responses to AZD1222 COVID-19 vaccine. Only in-frame clones appear in the TCRdb table, and some are missing; sequencing was by immunoSEQ multiplex PCR. In the table there are 150,000 to 250,000 clones, approximately 93% of which are singletons. The sample here was peripheral blood, taken 28 days after the second AZD1222 dose. Receptors originate from an adult who received the AZD1222 COVID-19 vaccine.

This CDR3 is CASSSRQGVGNNSPLHF. As DNA, the CDR3 is TGTGCCAGTAGTAGCCGACAGGGGGTCGGCAATAATTCACCCCTCCACTTT. This rearrangement joins TRBV19 to TRBJ1-6; 9 bases match TRBD1. The V segment lost 4 bases and the J segment 5 bases; nucleotides outside the gene matches: 9. The CDR3 contains 17 residues. Germline CDR1 LNHDA, CDR2 SQIVND (reference sequence). The full variable domain, in which reference TRBV19 and TRBJ1-6 provide the parts outside the CDR3, is DGGITQSPKYLFRKEGQNVTLSCEQNLNHDAMYWYRQDPGQGLRLIYYSQIVNDFQKGDIAEGYSVSREKKESFPLTVTSAQKNPTAFYLCASSSRQGVGNNSPLHFGNGTRLTVT.

In its sample, this clone was seen once. The chain has TRBV7-2 and TRBJ1-3; D remains ambiguous. The CDR3 has 15 residues. V was cut by 5 bases and J by 0 bases, with 11 bases left in between. Germline lookup yields CDR1 SGHTA and CDR2 FQGNSA. The CDR3 region is CASSIMGSSGNTIYF. As DNA, the CDR3 is TGTGCCAGCAGCATCATGGGGAGCTCTGGAAACACCATATATTTT.

This chain joins TRBV19 and TRBJ1-6, with a weak D call TRBD1 (5 bases). Germline lookup yields CDR1 LNHDA and CDR2 SQIVND (reference sequence). This CDR3 comprises 16 residues. Trimming removed 7 bases at V and 2 bases at J, with 15 bases between. CDR3 residues: CASKEGRAPYNSPLHF. CDR3 sequence (DNA): TGTGCCAGTAAAGAGGGCAGGGCGCCCTATAATTCACCCCTCCACTTT.

The gene calls are TRBV18 and TRBJ1-1; no reliable D call. CDR1 is KGHSH, CDR2 LQKENI, per germline. Trimming shortened V by 2 bases and J by 11 bases, and 9 bases separated the two germline ends. The CDR3 has 11 amino acids. This chain's CDR3 is CASSPEVEAFF. The DNA of the CDR3 is TGTGCCAGCTCACCAGAGGTGGAGGCTTTCTTT.

The chain couples TRBV5-4 to TRBJ1-1; D ambiguous. Germline V gene lookup returns CDR1 SGHNT and CDR2 YYREEE (reference sequence). Between the trimmed V and J ends, which lost 3 bases and 0 bases, there was a span of 9 bases. This CDR3 is built from 14 residues. CDR3: CASSSPNMNTEAFF. The CDR3 DNA follows: TGTGCCAGCAGCTCCCCCAACATGAACACTGAAGCTTTCTTT.

This chain connects TRBV12-3 or TRBV12-4 to TRBJ1-2; D remains ambiguous. Trimming took off 5 bases at V and 8 bases at J, with 15 bases between the two ends. The CDR3 runs to 13 residues. CDR3 bases: TGTGCCAGCAGTGTCCGTTCCCCTTGGGGCTACACCTTC. Protein product: CASSVRSPWGYTF.

On this clone: Additional DNA sequences in this sample encode the identical CDR3. The genes are TRBV9 and TRBJ1-1, with no clear D. There are 13 residues in the CDR3. Trimming took 0 bases from V and 1 from J, leaving 4 bases between them. The germline V gene has CDR1 SGDLS and CDR2 YYNGEE. CDR3 amino acids: CASSVAGNTEAFF. The CDR3 nucleotides are TGTGCCAGCAGCGTAGCTGGGAACACTGAAGCTTTCTTT.

The rearrangement links TRBV11-2 to TRBJ1-2, with D perhaps TRBD1 (6 bases). Per the germline V gene, CDR1 is SGHAT and CDR2 is FQNNGV. The V and J ends lost 0 bases and 7 bases respectively, with 12 bases between them. The CDR3 is 14 residues long. The CDR3 reads CASSLEGGQGGYTF. The CDR3 nucleotides are TGTGCCAGCAGCTTAGAAGGGGGGCAGGGTGGCTACACCTTC.

The chain joins TRBV5-4 to TRBJ2-1; a weak D match, TRBD1 (5 bases). V lost 0 bases, J lost 2 bases, and 6 bases lay in between. The CDR3 length is 14 residues. Germline assignment: CDR1 SGHNT and CDR2 YYREEE (reference sequence). The CDR3 protein is CASSLGGPYNEQFF. The DNA for the CDR3 is TGTGCCAGCAGCTTGGGGGGCCCCTACAATGAGCAGTTCTTC.

The rearrangement links TRBV2 to TRBJ2-5, with 10 bases identical to TRBD2. The trim removed 6 bases at V and 5 bases at J, leaving 6 bases unmatched. This CDR3 comprises 14 residues. From germline, CDR1 is SNHLY and CDR2 FYNNEI. CDR3 nucleotide sequence: TGTGCCAGCAGGGCAGCGGGGGGGTCGGAGACCCAGTACTTC. This translates into CASRAAGGSETQYF.

The chain combines TRBV7-8 with TRBJ1-1; D not resolved. Germline CDR1 SGHVS, CDR2 FQNEAQ. The CDR3 is 14 amino acids. The V end lost 1 base, the J end lost 1 base, and 7 bases lay between the germline ends. CDR3 protein: CASSLVVGNTEAFF. CDR3 coding DNA: TGTGCCAGCAGCTTAGTGGTCGGGAACACTGAAGCTTTCTTT.

This chain uses TRBV6-5 with TRBJ1-1; unclear D gene. This CDR3 has 15 amino acids. In germline, CDR1 is MNHEY, CDR2 SVGAGI. The ends were cut back, 4 bases at V and 0 bases at J, with 12 bases in the middle. CDR3 DNA: TGTGCCAGCAGTTCCTCGGGCAGCCTGAACACTGAAGCTTTCTTT. Protein product: CASSSSGSLNTEAFF.

V usage is TRBV6-5 and J usage is TRBJ1-1, with D possibly matching TRBD1 (6 bases). Trimming pared 0 bases from V and 7 bases from J, leaving 15 bases between. In germline, CDR1 is MNHEY, CDR2 SVGAGI. This CDR3 is 15 amino acids long. Here the CDR3 DNA reads TGTGCCAGCAGTTACTCGTTACAGGGTGATTTTGAAGCTTTCTTT. Its protein product is CASSYSLQGDFEAFF.

The rearrangement uses TRBV6-1 and TRBJ1-2; D remains ambiguous. This CDR3 contains 15 residues. Trimming took 1 base from V and 7 from J, leaving 16 bases between them. Per germline, CDR1 MNHNS and CDR2 SASEGT. The CDR3 is CASSEGPVPWGGYTF. The CDR3 coding sequence is TGTGCCAGCAGTGAAGGTCCCGTCCCTTGGGGTGGCTACACCTTC.

This chain links TRBV10-3 with TRBJ2-1; 9 nucleotides line up with TRBD2. With V trimmed by 3 bases and J by 7 bases, 10 bases remained unmatched. The CDR3 is 16 residues long. CDR1 is ENHRY and CDR2 is SYGVKD in the germline V gene. CDR3 bases: TGTGCCATCAGTGAACTGGCGGGGGGGCTGTGGAATGAGCAGTTCTTC. Residues: CAISELAGGLWNEQFF.

The V gene is TRBV2, the J gene TRBJ1-4; 11 positions agree with TRBD1. The CDR3 covers 14 residues. V shed 6 bases and J 7 bases; nucleotides not matched to a gene: 4. Germline V gives CDR1 SNHLY, CDR2 FYNNEI. CDR3 DNA: TGTGCCAGCAGGGCCGGGACAGGGGGTGAAAAACTGTTTTTT. Protein: CASRAGTGGEKLFF. The full variable domain, rest sourced from reference TRBV2 and TRBJ1-4, is EPEVTQTPSHQVTQMGQEVILRCVPISNHLYFYWYRQILGQKVEFLVSFYNNEISEKSEIFDDQFSVERPDGSNFTLKIRSTKLEDSAMYFCASRAGTGGEKLFFGSGTQLSVL.

The chain joins TRBV5-1 to TRBJ1-1; tentatively, D is TRBD1 (5 bases). The CDR3 has 15 residues. In germline, CDR1 is SGHRS, CDR2 YFSETQ. V was pared by 1 base and J by 0 bases, with 10 bases between. CDR3 amino acids: CASSLLGRMNTEAFF. The CDR3 bases are TGCGCCAGCAGCTTGCTGGGGCGGATGAACACTGAAGCTTTCTTT.

The gene calls are TRBV19 and TRBJ1-4; D is unresolved. The CDR3 totals 14 residues. Germline CDR1 is LNHDA and CDR2 is SQIVND (reference sequence). V dropped 8 bases and J dropped 8 bases, with 18 bases sitting between them. The CDR3 is CASSPGAWREKLFF. CDR3 DNA: TGTGCCAGTTCTCCCGGTGCGTGGCGGGAAAAACTGTTTTTT.

The V and J genes are TRBV11-3 and TRBJ2-1; 7 bases fit TRBD2. The CDR3 totals 15 residues. V trimming: 0 bases; J trimming: 7 bases; junction bases outside the gene matches: 6. Germline CDR1 SGHNT, CDR2 YENEEA. The CDR3 region is CASSLDSGRGNEQFF. In DNA form, the CDR3 reads TGTGCCAGCAGCTTAGATTCAGGGAGGGGAAATGAGCAGTTCTTC.

The rearrangement joins TRBV6-5 to TRBJ2-2; D uncertain. The CDR3 extends over 15 amino acids. V gave up 6 bases and J gave up 0 bases, with 11 bases separating them. Germline-derived CDR1 and CDR2 are MNHEY and SVGAGI. CDR3 DNA sequence: TGTGCCAGCAGGTTGGGCGGAGCGAACACCGGGGAGCTGTTTTTT. Protein product: CASRLGGANTGELFF.

V usage is TRBV24-1 and J usage is TRBJ2-3, with TRBD2 matching 7 bases. The CDR3 runs to 15 residues. CDR1 is KGHDR and CDR2 is SFDVKD in the germline V gene. V lost 5 bases to trimming and J lost 6 bases; unmatched junction nucleotides: 10. As DNA, the CDR3 is TGTGCCACCAGTGTTGGCGGGGGAACCGGGGATACGCAGTATTTT. Translating it yields CATSVGGGTGDTQYF.

The genes are TRBV5-4 and TRBJ2-5; 13 bases fit TRBD2. Germline CDR1 SGHNT, CDR2 YYREEE (reference sequence). Trimming removed 4 bases from V and 1 base from J; junction bases left unmatched: 4. This CDR3 comprises 16 residues. The CDR3 reads CASSIGTSGVQETQYF. The CDR3 bases are TGTGCCAGCAGCATAGGGACTAGCGGGGTCCAAGAGACCCAGTACTTC.

V usage is TRBV12-3 or TRBV12-4 and J usage is TRBJ1-2; D is unclear. CDR3 length equals 13 residues. Trimming cost V 6 bases and J 4 bases, with 12 bases left between them. CDR3 in amino acids: CASSPGDRYGYTF. CDR3 in DNA: TGTGCCAGCAGCCCCGGAGACCGCTATGGCTACACCTTC.

This chain connects TRBV28 to TRBJ1-5; 9 bases agree with TRBD1. CDR1 is MDHEN, CDR2 SYDVKM, per germline. The CDR3 covers 18 residues. J lost 0 bases, V lost 2 bases, and 8 bases had no gene match. The CDR3 sequence: CASSLTGGTFYSNQPQHF. The CDR3 DNA is TGTGCCAGCAGTTTAACAGGGGGCACGTTTTATAGCAATCAGCCCCAGCATTTT.

With respect to this clone: At the DNA level, this CDR3 is encoded by other sequences in the same sample as well. The rearrangement links TRBV11-3 to TRBJ2-2; the D is unclear. This CDR3 is built from 13 residues. The V gene's germline CDR1 is SGHNT and CDR2 YENEEA. Trimming shortened V by 1 base and J by 5 bases, and 5 bases separated the two germline ends. In nucleotides, the CDR3 is TGTGCCAGCAGCTTAGGGATTACCGGGGAGCTGTTTTTT. Its protein is CASSLGITGELFF.